The TCR beta chain under discussion was sequenced for a study of T cells in Graves' hyperthyroidism and ophthalmopathy. The ends were cut back, 4 bases at V and 3 bases at J, with 10 bases in the middle. Germline assignment: CDR1 SQVTM and CDR2 ANQGSEA. The CDR3 is 12 amino acids. This clonotype was found many times. TCR beta CDR3 regions were amplified from RNA transcripts. TCR CDR3 underwent first-round RT-PCR with the HTBI primer set. TCRdb processed the multiplex PCR reads anew with MiXCR; each CDR3 protein has one entry. The repertoire holds about 610,000 distinct CDR3 sequences, with about half as singletons.

The chain couples TRBV29-1 to TRBJ2-7; a weak D match, TRBD2 (6 bases). Input material: peripheral blood or thyroid tissue (not recorded which). The clonotype was recovered from a woman aged 18-29 years with Graves' hyperthyroidism. CDR3 nucleotide sequence: TGCAGCGTTGTGGAGGGGAGCTACGAGCAGTACTTC. Amino acids: CSVVEGSYEQYF.